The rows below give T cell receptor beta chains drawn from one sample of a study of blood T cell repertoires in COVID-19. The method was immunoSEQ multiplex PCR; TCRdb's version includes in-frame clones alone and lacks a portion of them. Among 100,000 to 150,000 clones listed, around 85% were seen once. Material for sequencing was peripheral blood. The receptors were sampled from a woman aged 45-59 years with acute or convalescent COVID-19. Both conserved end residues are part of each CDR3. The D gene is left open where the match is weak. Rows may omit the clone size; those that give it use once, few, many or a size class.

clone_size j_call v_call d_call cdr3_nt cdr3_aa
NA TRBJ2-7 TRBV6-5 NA TGTGCCAGCAGATTTAGACCAGGGATCTACGAGCAGTACTTC CASRFRPGIYEQYF
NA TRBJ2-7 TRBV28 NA TGTGCCAGCAGTTTAGAGGGTCGGGAGCAGTACTTC CASSLEGREQYF
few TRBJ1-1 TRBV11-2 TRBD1 TGTGCCAGCAGCACCAACGGACAGGGCGGGACTGAAGCTTTCTTT CASSTNGQGGTEAFF
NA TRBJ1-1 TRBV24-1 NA TGTGCCACCAGTGATTTGGGGGGGGCTGAAGCTTTCTTT CATSDLGGAEAFF
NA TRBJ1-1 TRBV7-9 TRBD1 TGTGCCAGTGTGCCCTCAGGGGGCAATGAAGCTTTCTTT CASVPSGGNEAFF
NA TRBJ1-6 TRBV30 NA TGTGCCTGGAGTGACAGTCAAAACCATAATTCACCCCTCCACTTT CAWSDSQNHNSPLHF
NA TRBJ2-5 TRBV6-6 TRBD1 TGTGCCAGCAGTTACTCTACTCTCACAGGGGCGGAGACCCAGTACTTC CASSYSTLTGAETQYF
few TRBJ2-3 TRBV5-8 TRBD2 TGTGCCAGCAGCTTGGGGGGAGCGGGGGCTAGCACAGATACGCAGTATTTT CASSLGGAGASTDTQYF
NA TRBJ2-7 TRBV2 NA TGTGCCAGCAGTGAATCGGTCGAGCAGTACTTC CASSESVEQYF
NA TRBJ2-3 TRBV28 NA TGTGCCAGCAGTTCTACAATGACAGGTTTAAGCACAGATACGCAGTATTTT CASSSTMTGLSTDTQYF
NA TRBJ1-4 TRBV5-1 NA TGCGCCAGCAGCTCCACGGTTCTTCCAGGGGTCGGTGAAAAACTGTTTTTT CASSSTVLPGVGEKLFF
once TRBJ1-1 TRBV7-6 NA TGTGCCAGCAGCTTAAGATCGGGGGGCACTGAAGCTTTCTTT CASSLRSGGTEAFF
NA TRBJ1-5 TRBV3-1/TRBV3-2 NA TGTGCCAGCAGCCCCACAGGGAGAAATCAGCCCCAGCATTTT CASSPTGRNQPQHF
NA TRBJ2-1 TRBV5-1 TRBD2 TGCGCCAGCAGCCCCGGGACTAGCGGGGGTAGGCAGTTCTTC CASSPGTSGGRQFF
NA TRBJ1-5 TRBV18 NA TGTGCCAGCTCACCAGACAGAAGCCCCAATCAGCCCCAGCATTTT CASSPDRSPNQPQHF
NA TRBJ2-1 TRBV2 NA TGTGCCAGCCGGGACATCGGCAATGAGCAGTTCTTC CASRDIGNEQFF
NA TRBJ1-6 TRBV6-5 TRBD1 TGTGCCAGCAGTCCACAGGGGATTAATTCACCCCTCCACTTT CASSPQGINSPLHF
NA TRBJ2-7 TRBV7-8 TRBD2 TGTGCCAGCAGCTTTACCATAGCGGGGCCGCCCTACGAGCAGTACTTC CASSFTIAGPPYEQYF
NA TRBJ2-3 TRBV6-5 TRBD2 TGTGCCAGCAGTTCTCGCGGGGGGGCAGATACGCAGTATTTT CASSSRGGADTQYF
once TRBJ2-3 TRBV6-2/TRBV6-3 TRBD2 TGTGCCAGCAGCATGAGCGGGGGGGCTAATACGCAGTATTTT CASSMSGGANTQYF
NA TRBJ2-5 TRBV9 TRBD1 TGTGCCAGCAGCGCAGACCCGGACAGGGGAAAGACCCAGTACTTC CASSADPDRGKTQYF
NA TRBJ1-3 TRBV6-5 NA TGTGCCAGCAGCCAAGATAGGGGGGGAGGAAACACCATATATTTT CASSQDRGGGNTIYF
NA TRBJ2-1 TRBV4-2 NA TGTGCCAGCAGCCAAGACGTATACAATGAGCAGTTCTTC CASSQDVYNEQFF